The next 22 T cell receptor beta chains were all read from a single sample in a study of monozygotic twins with inflammatory bowel disease. TCRdb re-called the 5' RACE reads, yielding one record per CDR3 amino acid sequence without DNA. The repertoire table contains fewer than 450,000 distinct CDR3 sequences. The specimen was blood. The receptors here all came from a human donor with ulcerative colitis or Crohn's disease, or a healthy co-twin of an affected twin (not recorded which).

The genes are TRBV6-1 and TRBJ2-6; TCRdb names TRBD1, which stays unverified in the absence of DNA. CDR1 is MNHNS and CDR2 is SASEGT in the germline V gene. This CDR3 spans 14 amino acids. The CDR3 reads CASSPGWAVNVLTF.

The chain is built from TRBV11-2 and TRBJ2-2; TCRdb reports TRBD2, a call that lacks DNA to check it against. This CDR3 is 14 amino acids long. CDR1 and CDR2 (germline): SGHAT, FQNNGV. The CDR3 loop reads CASSSLLATGELFF.

The chain combines TRBV13 with TRBJ2-7; the TCRdb call, TRBD1, lacks DNA for checking. CDR1 is PRHDT, CDR2 FYEKMQ, per germline (reference sequence). This CDR3 contains 13 residues. CDR3 sequence reads: CASSVQQGSEQYF.

The chain carries TRBV4-1 and TRBJ2-3; TCRdb gives TRBD2 as the D gene, but with no DNA this cannot be confirmed. The CDR3 has 14 amino acids. The germline V gene encodes CDR1 MGHRA and CDR2 YSYEKL. Here the CDR3 reads CASSQRPTTDTQYF.

The genes are TRBV4-3 and TRBJ2-3; absent DNA, TCRdb's TRBD2 call cannot be checked. Germline CDR1 is LGHNA and CDR2 is YSLEER. The CDR3 loop spans 16 amino acids. The CDR3 spells CASSQGTSASTDTQYF.

The chain couples TRBV13 to TRBJ2-1; TCRdb's D gene call, TRBD2, goes unchecked for lack of DNA. CDR3 length: 16 amino acids. CDR1 PRHDT and CDR2 FYEKMQ come from the germline V gene (reference sequence). This CDR3 is CASSPGLAGVFNEQFF.

The chain uses TRBV6-2 or TRBV6-3 and TRBJ2-2; TCRdb lists TRBD1, though no DNA is available to test this call. The CDR3 spans 16 residues. Germline-derived CDR1 and CDR2 are MNHEY and SVGEGT. CDR3 protein: CASSYSAGSPFGELFF.

The chain recombines TRBV19 with TRBJ2-7; TCRdb proposes TRBD2, but this gene call is untestable without DNA. The CDR3 totals 13 residues. Germline V CDR1 and CDR2: LNHDA, SQIVND (reference sequence). This CDR3 is CASSSTSGYEQYF.

The chain's CDR3 is CASSYGDTSYEQYF. J is TRBJ2-7 and V is TRBV6-6; TCRdb's D gene call, TRBD1, goes unchecked for lack of DNA. The CDR3 runs 14 residues. Germline CDR1 MNHNY, CDR2 SVGAGI (reference sequence).

The chain recombines TRBV14 with TRBJ2-5; TCRdb outputs TRBD2, but without DNA this stays unchecked. Germline-derived CDR1 and CDR2 are SGHDN and FVKESK. The CDR3 contains 17 residues. This CDR3 is CASSLVSGGGTQETQYF.

This rearrangement joins TRBV30 to TRBJ2-3; TCRdb selects TRBD2, and the lack of DNA leaves this call unchecked. CDR1 is GTSNPN, CDR2 SVGIG, per germline (reference sequence). This CDR3 contains 14 residues. The chain's CDR3 is CAWKTSGDTDTQYF.

The chain combines TRBV18 with TRBJ1-3. In germline, CDR1 is KGHSH, CDR2 LQKENI. The CDR3 has 13 residues. The CDR3 is CASSPPPGNTIYF.

The CDR3 sequence: CASSSHRRGGETDTQYF. The V call is TRBV7-3, the J call TRBJ2-3; TCRdb returns TRBD2, unconfirmable since there is no DNA. CDR3 length: 17 amino acids. The V gene's germline CDR1 is SGHTA and CDR2 FQGTGA.

The V and J genes are TRBV20-1 and TRBJ2-1; TCRdb proposes TRBD2, but this gene call is untestable without DNA. Per the germline V gene, CDR1 is DFQATT and CDR2 is SNEGSKA (reference sequence). CDR3 size: 11 residues. CDR3 region: CSAPERDEQFF.

The chain links TRBV11-2 to TRBJ2-7. Germline loops: CDR1 SGHAT, CDR2 FQNNGV. The CDR3 is 14 residues long. The CDR3 sequence is CASSQNLRNYEQYF.

This rearrangement joins TRBV29-1 to TRBJ2-1; TCRdb reports TRBD1, a call that lacks DNA to check it against. The CDR3 covers 16 residues. Germline CDR1 reads SQVTM; CDR2 reads ANQGSEA. CDR3 residues: CSVGPNQGSSYNEQFF.

The V and J genes are TRBV4-2 and TRBJ1-1; no DNA is available, so the TRBD1 call from TCRdb remains unchecked. CDR3 size: 14 residues. CDR1 is LGHNA and CDR2 is YNFKEQ in the germline V gene. The CDR3 reads CASSRDDGGTEAFF.

This sequence joins TRBV12-3 or TRBV12-4 and TRBJ1-6; no DNA is available, so the TRBD1 call from TCRdb remains unchecked. This CDR3 is built from 12 residues. This CDR3 is CASSPPEAPLHF.

V is TRBV12-3 or TRBV12-4 and J is TRBJ2-3. The CDR3 is 13 amino acids. The CDR3 reads CASSLGTPDTQYF.

The chain has TRBV5-1 and TRBJ2-3; TCRdb's D call, TRBD2, is unchecked because there is no DNA. The germline V gene has CDR1 SGHRS and CDR2 YFSETQ. The length of the CDR3 is 16 residues. CDR3 region: CASSSRLAGQIDTQYF.

This chain uses TRBV4-1 with TRBJ2-1; the D gene TCRdb calls, TRBD1, cannot be checked with no DNA. The CDR3 is 14 residues long. Germline V gene sequence: CDR1 MGHRA, CDR2 YSYEKL. CDR3 in amino acids: CASSHGGSYNEQFF.

V usage is TRBV11-1 and J usage is TRBJ2-4; TCRdb's D gene call, TRBD1, goes unchecked for lack of DNA. The CDR3 spans 15 residues. CDR1 and CDR2 (germline): SGHAT, FQDESV (reference sequence). CDR3 in amino acids: CASSLADRGRDIQYF.